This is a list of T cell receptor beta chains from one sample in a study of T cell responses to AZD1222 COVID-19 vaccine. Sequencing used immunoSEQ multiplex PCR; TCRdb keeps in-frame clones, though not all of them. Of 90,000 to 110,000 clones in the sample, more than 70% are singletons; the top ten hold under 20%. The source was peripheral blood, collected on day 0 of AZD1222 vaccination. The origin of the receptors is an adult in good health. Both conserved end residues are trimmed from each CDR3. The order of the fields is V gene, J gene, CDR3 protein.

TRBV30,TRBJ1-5,AWSVLGVNQPQH
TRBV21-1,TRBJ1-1,ASSKCGGPAPRDTEAF
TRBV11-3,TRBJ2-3,ASSLGPRDTQY
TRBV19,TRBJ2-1,ASSIVGTSGPNEQF
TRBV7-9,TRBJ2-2,ASTTGSNTGELF
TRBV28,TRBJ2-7,ASSFSGQLTYEQY
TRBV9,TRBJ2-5,ASSGGASGVATQY
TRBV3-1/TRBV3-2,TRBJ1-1,ASSLRRGAAEAF
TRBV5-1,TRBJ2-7,ASSLEGHEQY
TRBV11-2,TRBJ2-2,ASSLVLRSANTGELF
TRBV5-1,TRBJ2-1,ASSQAVPENGEQF
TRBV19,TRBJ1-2,ASSPRRGGGYT
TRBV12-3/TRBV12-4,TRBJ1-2,ASTEPGPRGYT
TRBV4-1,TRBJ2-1,ASSHNRGLAGGGEQF
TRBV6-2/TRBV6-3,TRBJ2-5,ASSGGARETQY
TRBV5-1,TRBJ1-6,ASSLLNRGRDSPLH
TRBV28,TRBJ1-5,ASSLYTYRGTGNQPQH
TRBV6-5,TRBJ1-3,ASSYGGFAGNTIY
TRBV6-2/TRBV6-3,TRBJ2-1,ASSPIAGDEQF
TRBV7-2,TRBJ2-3,ASSLLGERDTQY
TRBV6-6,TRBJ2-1,ASSRLLAGGHNEQF
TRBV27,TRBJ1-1,ASSLDRRNTEAF
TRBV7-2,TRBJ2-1,ASSLALGHEQF
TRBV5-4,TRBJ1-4,ASSSQGAREKLF
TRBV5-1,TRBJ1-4,ASSLDPQGEKLF
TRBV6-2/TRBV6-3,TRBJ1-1,ASSRGGNTEAF
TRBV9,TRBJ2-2,ASTRSGTSGAGELF
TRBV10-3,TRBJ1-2,AISDLGDGYT
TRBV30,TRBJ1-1,AWSVRAGRMNTEAF
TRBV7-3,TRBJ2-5,ASSATGTGLETQY
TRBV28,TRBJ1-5,ASSLWVPNQPQH
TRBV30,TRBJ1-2,AWGLRGNYGYT
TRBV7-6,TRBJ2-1,ASSLAGQGSNEQF
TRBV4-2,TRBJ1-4,ASSQETGGYEKLF
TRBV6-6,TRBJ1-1,ASSYPQGTGKTEAF
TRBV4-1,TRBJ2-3,ASSHTPRAWSTDTQY
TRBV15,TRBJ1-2,ATSRLKGNLQGVASRIYGYT
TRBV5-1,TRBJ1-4,ASSLSSTNEKLF
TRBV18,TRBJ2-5,ASSPPTGQETQY
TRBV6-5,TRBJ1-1,ASSYSTGQKAF
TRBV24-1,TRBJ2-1,ATSDFRGPRGIYNEQF